A single sample gave rise to the 15 T cell receptor beta chains below, sequenced in a study of blood T cell repertoires in COVID-19. Clones were read by immunoSEQ multiplex PCR, and TCRdb kept only the in-frame ones, dropping some. Of roughly 200,000 clones in the sample, around nine tenths were seen once. Sequences were obtained from peripheral blood. The source of these receptors is a man aged 35 to 55 with active or convalescent COVID-19.

The chain links TRBV29-1 to TRBJ2-1; D is perhaps TRBD1 (5 bases). Trimming removed 7 bases from V and 8 bases from J, with 24 bases in between. The CDR3 length is 15 residues. Germline V CDR1 and CDR2: SQVTM, ANQGSEA. The CDR3 protein is CSAPPARQRFDEQFF. The CDR3 coding sequence is TGCAGCGCCCCACCGGCGAGACAGAGATTCGATGAGCAGTTCTTC.

The chain employs TRBV6-1 and TRBJ1-3, with D perhaps TRBD1 (5 bases). The CDR3 is 15 residues long. V was pared by 1 base and J by 7 bases, with 14 bases between. CDR1 MNHNS and CDR2 SASEGT come from the germline V gene. The CDR3 DNA follows: TGTGCCAGCAGTGAAGGGCCCGCCAGGGTCAACACCATATATTTT. As protein: CASSEGPARVNTIYF.

V and J are TRBV30 and TRBJ1-1; D is undetermined. CDR3 size: 13 residues. Germline loops: CDR1 GTSNPN, CDR2 SVGIG (reference sequence). The V and J ends lost 4 bases and 4 bases respectively, with 13 bases between them. CDR3 nucleotide sequence: TGTGCCTGGAAGAGACACCCAACCACTGAAGCTTTCTTT. It specifies CAWKRHPTTEAFF.

The V and J genes are TRBV7-9 and TRBJ1-6; weak D call: TRBD1 (5 bases). The CDR3 contains 15 residues. Trimming cost V 5 bases and J 0 bases, with 8 bases left between them. CDR1 SEHNR and CDR2 FQNEAQ come from the germline V gene (reference sequence). In nucleotides, the CDR3 is TGTGCCAGCAGCCCTGACAGCTCCTATAATTCACCCCTCCACTTT. It codes for CASSPDSSYNSPLHF.

The rearrangement uses TRBV7-2 and TRBJ1-1; D is perhaps TRBD1 (6 bases). The CDR3 contains 14 residues. Germline values: CDR1 SGHTA, CDR2 FQGNSA. Trimming pared 5 bases from V and 1 base from J, leaving 11 bases between. The CDR3 bases are TGTGCCAGCAGCCTGGACAGCGCGAACACTGAAGCTTTCTTT. Residues: CASSLDSANTEAFF. The whole variable domain, filled in from reference TRBV7-2 and TRBJ1-1, reads GAGVSQSPSNKVTEKGKDVELRCDPISGHTALYWYRQSLGQGLEFLIYFQGNSAPDKSGLPSDRFSAERTGGSVSTLTIQRTQQEDSAVYLCASSLDSANTEAFFGQGTRLTVV.

The chain uses TRBV4-3 and TRBJ2-3; a possible D gene is TRBD2 (7 bases). The CDR3 is 13 residues long. V was cut by 0 bases and J by 10 bases, with 11 bases left in between. Per germline, CDR1 LGHNA and CDR2 YSLEER. The CDR3 coding sequence is TGCGCCAGCAGCCAAGATGGCGGGGGCGCGCAGTATTTT. Its protein product is CASSQDGGGAQYF.

J is TRBJ2-3 and V is TRBV7-3; TRBD2 might be the D (6 bases). Germline values: CDR1 SGHTA, CDR2 FQGTGA. The V and J ends lost 5 bases and 1 base respectively, with 13 bases between them. The length of the CDR3 is 15 residues. CDR3 residues: CASSEHGTRTDTQYF. The CDR3 DNA reads as TGTGCCAGCAGCGAACACGGGACTCGCACAGATACGCAGTATTTT.

This clone has just one count. The CDR3 loop reads CAIKGDSTYNEQFF. The DNA of the CDR3 is TGTGCCATCAAAGGGGACAGTACCTACAATGAGCAGTTCTTC. The chain links TRBV10-3 to TRBJ2-1, with 7 bases aligning to TRBD1. The junction had 5 bases not matched to a gene; V was cut back by 7 bases and J by 2 bases. The CDR3 sequence is 14 residues long. The germline V gene has CDR1 ENHRY and CDR2 SYGVKD.

The chain has TRBV13 and TRBJ2-1; the D gene is possibly TRBD2 (6 bases). The CDR3 runs to 16 residues. The germline V gene encodes CDR1 PRHDT and CDR2 FYEKMQ (reference sequence). The V and J ends lost 0 bases and 1 base respectively, with 10 bases between them. CDR3: CASSLGSGGSYNEQFF. CDR3 sequence (DNA): TGTGCCAGCAGCTTAGGCTCCGGGGGTTCCTACAATGAGCAGTTCTTC.

V is TRBV9 and J is TRBJ2-1, with TRBD2 matching over 10 bases. The ends lost 4 bases at V and 5 bases at J; junction bases unmatched: 6. CDR1 is SGDLS, CDR2 YYNGEE, per germline. The CDR3 sequence is 15 residues long. This chain's CDR3 is CASSPSGGGNNEQFF. The CDR3 DNA is TGTGCCAGCAGCCCGAGCGGGGGGGGGAACAATGAGCAGTTCTTC.

V usage is TRBV27 and J usage is TRBJ2-1, with 8 positions matching TRBD1. The V gene's germline CDR1 is MNHEY and CDR2 SMNVEV (reference sequence). The CDR3 is 13 residues long. V was clipped by 6 bases and J by 14 bases; unmatched bases: 12. CDR3 coding DNA: TGTGCCAGCAGCCCTACCCGACAGGGGCTCAAGTTCTTC. Protein: CASSPTRQGLKFF.

The chain has TRBV7-9 and TRBJ1-6; possible D gene TRBD1, 5 bases. This CDR3 comprises 14 residues. V gave up 5 bases and J gave up 8 bases, with 13 bases separating them. CDR1 and CDR2 (germline): SEHNR, FQNEAQ (reference sequence). CDR3 nucleotide sequence: TGTGCCAGCAGCCCTTGGCCCAGGGATTCACCCCTCCACTTT. Protein product: CASSPWPRDSPLHF.

This sequence joins TRBV15 and TRBJ2-5, with D possibly TRBD2 on 5 matching bases. V lost 0 bases and J 3 bases, leaving 11 bases between the germline ends. This CDR3 region has 15 residues. Germline V CDR1 and CDR2: LNHNV, YYDKDF (reference sequence). The CDR3 reads CATSRDFFGEETQYF. In DNA form, the CDR3 reads TGTGCCACCAGCAGAGACTTTTTCGGGGAAGAGACCCAGTACTTC.

The V call is TRBV9, the J call TRBJ2-7; D may be TRBD2 (6 bases). This CDR3 spans 14 amino acids. V lost 0 bases and J 3 bases, leaving 10 bases between the germline ends. The V gene's germline CDR1 is SGDLS and CDR2 YYNGEE. CDR3 bases: TGTGCCAGCAGCGTAGGGGGGGAGAACTACGAGCAGTACTTC. Translating gives CASSVGGENYEQYF.

The chain links TRBV4-3 to TRBJ1-5; D gene ambiguous. CDR1 is LGHNA, CDR2 YSLEER, per germline. There are 17 residues in the CDR3. V was cut by 0 bases and J by 0 bases, with 12 bases left in between. CDR3 nucleotides: TGCGCCAGCAGCCAAGATTACAGCCTTTATAGCAATCAGCCCCAGCATTTT. It translates to CASSQDYSLYSNQPQHF.